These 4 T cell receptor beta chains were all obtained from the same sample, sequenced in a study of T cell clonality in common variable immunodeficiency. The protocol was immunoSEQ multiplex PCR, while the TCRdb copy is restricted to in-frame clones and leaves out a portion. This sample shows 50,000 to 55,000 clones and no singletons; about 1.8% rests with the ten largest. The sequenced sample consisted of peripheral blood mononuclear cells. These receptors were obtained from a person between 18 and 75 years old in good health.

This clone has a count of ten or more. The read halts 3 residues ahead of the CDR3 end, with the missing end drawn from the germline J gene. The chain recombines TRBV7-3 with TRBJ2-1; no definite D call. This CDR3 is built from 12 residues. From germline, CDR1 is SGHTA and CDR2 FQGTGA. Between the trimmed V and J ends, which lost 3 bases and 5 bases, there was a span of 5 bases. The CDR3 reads CASSFTDNEQFF. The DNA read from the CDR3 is TGTGCCAGCAGCTTCACTGACAATGAG.

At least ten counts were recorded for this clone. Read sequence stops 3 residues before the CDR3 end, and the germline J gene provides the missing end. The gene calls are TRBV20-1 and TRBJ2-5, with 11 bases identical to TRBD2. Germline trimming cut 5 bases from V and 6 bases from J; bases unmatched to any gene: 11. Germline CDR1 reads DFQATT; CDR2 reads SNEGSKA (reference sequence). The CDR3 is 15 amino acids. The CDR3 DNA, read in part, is TGCAGTGCTCCTTTCTTAGCGGGAGGGGGACAGACC. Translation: CSAPFLAGGGQT. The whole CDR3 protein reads CSAPFLAGGGQTQYF.

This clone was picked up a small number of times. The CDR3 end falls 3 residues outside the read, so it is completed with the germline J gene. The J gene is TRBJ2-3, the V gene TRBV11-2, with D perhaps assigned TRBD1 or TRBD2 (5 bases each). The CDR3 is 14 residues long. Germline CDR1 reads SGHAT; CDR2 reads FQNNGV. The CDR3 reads CASGVGDVGETQYF. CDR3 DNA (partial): TGTGCCAGCGGGGTAGGGGATGTGGGAGAGACG.

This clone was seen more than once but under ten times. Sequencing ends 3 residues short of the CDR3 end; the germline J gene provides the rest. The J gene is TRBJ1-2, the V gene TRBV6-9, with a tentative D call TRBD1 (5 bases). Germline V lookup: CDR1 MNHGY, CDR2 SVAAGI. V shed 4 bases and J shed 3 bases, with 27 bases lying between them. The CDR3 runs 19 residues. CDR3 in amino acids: CASSSRRQTRQRIHYGYTF. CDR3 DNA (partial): TGTGCCAGCAGTTCACGTCGACAGACCCGGCAGCGAATCCACTATGGC.